The source of this T cell receptor (beta chain) is a study of blood T cells in healthy people across ages. It was with a sample-barcoded 5' primer and a J-beta primer mix that a second PCR of roughly 7 to 12 cycles was run. Each CDR3 protein is one row after TCRdb ran MiXCR on the 5' RACE reads. The sample records about 1.4 million distinct CDR3 sequences, 45% to 70% being singletons. This clonotype was seen a single time. The receptor comes from a man aged 18 to 29 in good health. The sample consisted of blood.

CDR3 sequence reads: CSARDLSGGNYAQYF. For the CDR3, the DNA is TGCAGTGCTAGAGATCTTAGCGGGGGGAATTACGCGCAGTATTTT. The V and J genes are TRBV20-1 and TRBJ2-3, with 10 positions matching TRBD2. This CDR3 is built from 15 residues. Germline CDR1 reads DFQATT; CDR2 reads SNEGSKA (reference sequence). J lost 10 bases, V lost 0 bases, and 10 bases had no gene match.